Below are 14 T cell receptor beta chains sequenced from a single sample in a study of CD8+CD57+ T cells in acquired aplastic anemia. Profiling that covered TCR beta VDJ and CDR3 relied on genomic DNA as its template. TCRdb independently ran MiXCR on the reads; one entry per CDR3 protein. The sample lists around 430,000 distinct CDR3 sequences, around 33% occurring once. The sequenced patients had an expansion of CD8+CD57+ cells seen by flow cytometry. Sequenced: sorted CD4+, CD8+, or CD8+CD57+ T cells (not recorded which) from PBMCs. All receptors derive from a human donor with aplastic anemia.

The table lists this clonotype with a few counts. The J gene is TRBJ2-3, the V gene TRBV9; 13 nucleotides line up with TRBD2. Trimming at V came to 4 bases and at J to 6 bases, leaving 8 bases not matched to a gene. The germline gives CDR1 SGDLS, CDR2 YYNGEE. The CDR3 is made up of 16 amino acids. CDR3 nucleotide sequence: TGTGCCAGCAGCTCGGGACTAGCGGGGAAGGTGGATACGCAGTATTTT. It is translated as CASSSGLAGKVDTQYF.

The chain is built from TRBV24-1 and TRBJ2-5; 7 bases are a match to TRBD1. With V trimmed by 3 bases and J by 5 bases, 11 bases remained unmatched. Looked up from germline, CDR1 is KGHDR and CDR2 is SFDVKD. The CDR3 consists of 16 residues. This chain's CDR3 is CATSDNPDRPGETQYF. In nucleotides, the CDR3 is TGTGCCACCAGTGATAACCCGGACAGGCCCGGGGAGACCCAGTACTTC.

The table lists this clonotype with a few counts. Relative to the germline gene, one junction end is altered; a read error may explain this. This chain uses TRBV9 with TRBJ1-1, with unresolved D. The CDR3 is 13 amino acids. The germline gives CDR1 SGDLS, CDR2 YYNGEE. As DNA, the CDR3 is TGTGCCAGCAGCGTAGTGCGGAACGCTGAAGCTTTCTTT. It translates to CASSVVRNAEAFF.

In this sample, this clonotype turned up a few times. The chain links TRBV19 to TRBJ1-1; D is possibly TRBD1 (5 bases). V was clipped by 6 bases and J by 4 bases, with 15 bases between them. The germline V gene encodes CDR1 LNHDA and CDR2 SQIVND (reference sequence). The CDR3 has 14 amino acids. The CDR3 DNA sequence: TGTGCCAGTAGGAAGATTGGGGACGGCACTGAAGCTTTCTTT. Residues: CASRKIGDGTEAFF.

This clonotype came up many times. The genes are TRBV15 and TRBJ2-3; D is uncertain. The CDR3 is 13 residues long. Germline CDR1 and CDR2: LNHNV and YYDKDF (reference sequence). The V end was cut by 2 bases, the J end by 6 bases, with 9 bases between. CDR3 nucleotide sequence: TGTGCCACCAGCAGAAGGGTGGCGGATACGCAGTATTTT. The encoded protein is CATSRRVADTQYF.

The J gene is TRBJ1-5, the V gene TRBV7-6; no firm D call. The CDR3 covers 14 residues. Germline V gives CDR1 SGHVS, CDR2 FNYEAQ. Trimming cost V 1 base and J 6 bases, with 10 bases left between them. DNA of the CDR3: TGTGCCAGCAGCTTAGAGGCAGACCGTCAGCCCCAGCATTTT. This sequence encodes CASSLEADRQPQHF.

V gene TRBV9 combines with J gene TRBJ2-1, with unresolved D. CDR1 is SGDLS and CDR2 is YYNGEE in the germline V gene. The CDR3 covers 14 residues. Trimming took 3 bases from V and 10 from J, leaving 17 bases between them. The CDR3 DNA reads TGTGCCAGCAGCGGACCCCGTCCGGGTGGAGAGCAGTTCTTC. Translated: CASSGPRPGGEQFF.

This clonotype was seen many times. The chain carries TRBV19 and TRBJ1-3; no firm D call. Trimming shortened V by 6 bases and J by 4 bases, and 10 bases separated the two germline ends. This CDR3 is 13 amino acids long. Germline V gene sequence: CDR1 LNHDA, CDR2 SQIVND (reference sequence). The CDR3 here is CASRDNQGNTIYF. CDR3 sequence (DNA): TGTGCCAGTAGGGATAACCAGGGAAACACCATATATTTT.

This clonotype was seen many times. The junction differs from germline at one of its ends, possibly a read error. The rearrangement uses TRBV7-9 and TRBJ1-2; 7 bases fit TRBD1. The CDR3 covers 13 residues. Germline assignment: CDR1 SEHNR and CDR2 FQNEAQ (reference sequence). The CDR3 region has the DNA TGTGCCAGCAGCTCGGACAGGCCCCGACTCCTGATCTTC. Translating gives CASSSDRPRLLIF.

The chain couples TRBV20-1 to TRBJ1-2; 9 bases map to TRBD1. This CDR3 has 15 amino acids. CDR1 is DFQATT, CDR2 SNEGSKA, per germline (reference sequence). With V trimmed by 2 bases and J by 8 bases, 12 bases remained unmatched. The CDR3 here is CSARQRTGEKIGYTF. In DNA, the CDR3 is TGCAGTGCTAGACAACGGACAGGGGAAAAAATCGGCTACACCTTC.

This clonotype came up many times. DNA for the CDR3: TGCAGTGCTAGAGATTCGGGTGTGCGGGGTGACTATGGCTACACCTTC. This translates into CSARDSGVRGDYGYTF. The genes are TRBV20-1 and TRBJ1-2; no reliable D call. Deletions cut 0 bases from V and 3 bases from J, with 17 bases between. Germline V gives CDR1 DFQATT, CDR2 SNEGSKA (reference sequence). The CDR3 runs 16 residues.

This clonotype appeared a few times. V usage is TRBV4-3 and J usage is TRBJ2-7; D is ambiguous. Germline values: CDR1 LGHNA, CDR2 YSLEER. V lost 3 bases and J 0 bases, leaving 9 bases between the germline ends. There are 14 residues in the CDR3. The CDR3 here is CASSQWAISYEQYF. Written as DNA, the CDR3 is TGCGCCAGCAGCCAGTGGGCTATCTCCTACGAGCAGTACTTC.

Many counts were recorded for this clonotype. The V call is TRBV10-3, the J call TRBJ2-2; TRBD2 might be the D (6 bases). Trimming took off 0 bases at V and 4 bases at J, with 12 bases between the two ends. Germline-derived CDR1 and CDR2 are ENHRY and SYGVKD. CDR3 length: 16 residues. The CDR3 DNA is TGTGCCATCAGTGAGTCTGGGGGAGGTGGCACCGGGGAGCTGTTTTTT. Translation gives CAISESGGGGTGELFF.

This clonotype was observed many times. J is TRBJ1-5 and V is TRBV2, with TRBD1 matching 9 bases. The CDR3 contains 15 residues. The V segment lost 6 bases and the J segment 9 bases; nucleotides outside the gene matches: 12. Per germline, CDR1 SNHLY and CDR2 FYNNEI. CDR3 nucleotide sequence: TGTGCCAGCAGGAGGGAGCGACAGGGGGATCGGCCCCAGCATTTT. This encodes CASRRERQGDRPQHF.